The 29 T cell receptor beta chains listed next were all sequenced from one sample in a study of neoadjuvant anti-PD-1 for oral cavity cancer. Time point specified: after neoadjuvant nivolumab, at surgical resection. Here immunoSEQ multiplex PCR was the method, and the copy in TCRdb shows in-frame clones only, minus some. Of roughly 40,000 clones in the sample, about 77% were seen once. Specimen: PBMCs, collected after nivolumab (anti-PD-1) treatment. These receptors were obtained from a person aged 35 to 85 with oral cavity squamous cell carcinoma.

The gene calls are TRBV10-3 and TRBJ2-7; D possibly corresponds to TRBD2 (5 bases). Trimming took 4 bases from V and 4 from J, leaving 11 bases between them. This CDR3 region has 13 residues. Germline V gives CDR1 ENHRY, CDR2 SYGVKD. CDR3 amino acids: CAISVGSEYEQYF. In DNA, the CDR3 is TGTGCCATCAGTGTAGGTAGCGAGTACGAGCAGTACTTC.

V usage is TRBV30 and J usage is TRBJ1-2; D gene unclear. V shed 4 bases and J shed 4 bases, with 13 bases lying between them. The CDR3 spans 13 residues. Germline CDR1 is GTSNPN and CDR2 is SVGIG (reference sequence). CDR3 region: CAWTPGHSYGYTF. Here the CDR3 DNA reads TGTGCCTGGACTCCTGGGCATTCCTATGGCTACACCTTC. Full variable domain (missing parts from reference TRBV30 and TRBJ1-2): SQTIHQWPATLVQPVGSPLSLECTVEGTSNPNLYWYRQAAGRGLQLLFYSVGIGQISSEVPQNLSASRPQDRQFILSSKKLLLSDSGFYLCAWTPGHSYGYTFGSGTRLTVV.

This chain uses TRBV10-3 with TRBJ2-7; no clear D gene. The CDR3 totals 10 residues. Germline CDR1 ENHRY, CDR2 SYGVKD. Trimming left V 6 bases short and J 1 base short, with 1 base between. This CDR3 is CAIRSYEQYF. In DNA form, the CDR3 reads TGTGCCATCAGGTCCTACGAGCAGTACTTC.

This chain joins TRBV9 and TRBJ2-3, with 9 bases lining up with TRBD2. The germline gives CDR1 SGDLS, CDR2 YYNGEE. With V trimmed by 0 bases and J by 5 bases, 7 bases remained unmatched. This CDR3 comprises 16 residues. The CDR3 protein is CASSVALAGVEDTQYF. CDR3 DNA: TGTGCCAGCAGCGTAGCTTTAGCGGGAGTAGAAGATACGCAGTATTTT.

CDR3 in amino acids: CASSQGIRNYGYTF. DNA of the CDR3: TGTGCCAGCAGCCAGGGTATACGCAACTATGGCTACACCTTC. This chain uses TRBV7-9 with TRBJ1-2; the D gene is possibly TRBD1 (5 bases). Germline values: CDR1 SEHNR, CDR2 FQNEAQ (reference sequence). The CDR3 length is 14 residues. V lost 5 bases and J 2 bases, leaving 12 bases between the germline ends. Based on the CDR3 plus reference TRBV7-9 and TRBJ1-2, the full variable domain is DTGVSQNPRHKITKRGQNVTFRCDPISEHNRLYWYRQTLGQGPEFLTYFQNEAQLEKSRLLSDRFSAERPKGSFSTLEIQRTEQGDSAMYLCASSQGIRNYGYTFGSGTRLTVV.

The V gene is TRBV30, the J gene TRBJ1-1; 10 bases agree with TRBD1. The CDR3 runs 14 residues. Germline trimming cut 2 bases from V and 9 bases from J; bases unmatched to any gene: 9. Looked up from germline, CDR1 is GTSNPN and CDR2 is SVGIG (reference sequence). CDR3 DNA sequence: TGTGCCTGGAGTCCAGGACAGGGGGGGACCCAAGCTTTCTTT. This gives the protein CAWSPGQGGTQAFF.

V gene TRBV11-2 combines with J gene TRBJ2-1, with D possibly matching TRBD2 (5 bases). CDR3 length: 16 amino acids. V shed 9 bases and J shed 8 bases, with 26 bases lying between them. CDR1 and CDR2 from the germline V gene are SGHAT and FQNNGV. The CDR3 DNA reads TGTGCCAGTACAACCCTCGGGATGGGCAGGTCCGATGAGCAGTTCTTC. Residues: CASTTLGMGRSDEQFF. Full variable domain (outside the CDR3, taken from reference TRBV11-2 and TRBJ2-1): EAGVAQSPRYKIIEKRQSVAFWCNPISGHATLYWYQQILGQGPKLLIQFQNNGVVDDSQLPKDRFSAERLKGVDSTLKIQPAKLEDSAVYLCASTTLGMGRSDEQFFGPGTRLTVL.

The chain uses TRBV5-1 and TRBJ2-7; 9 positions agree with TRBD2. Germline-derived CDR1 and CDR2 are SGHRS and YFSETQ. This CDR3 spans 16 amino acids. V lost 0 bases, J lost 3 bases, and 7 bases stayed unmatched. The CDR3 nucleotides are TGCGCCAGCAGCTTGGGGGCGGGGGGGGCCAACTACGAGCAGTACTTC. Translation gives CASSLGAGGANYEQYF.

The rearrangement uses TRBV5-5 and TRBJ1-1; no clear D gene. V shed 7 bases and J shed 0 bases, with 13 bases lying between them. Germline CDR1 SGHKS, CDR2 YYEKEE (reference sequence). The CDR3 consists of 14 residues. The CDR3 here is CASRREALNTEAFF. In nucleotides, the CDR3 is TGTGCCAGCCGCAGAGAGGCCCTGAACACTGAAGCTTTCTTT. Using reference TRBV5-5 and TRBJ1-1 for the parts outside the CDR3, the full variable domain is DAGVTQSPTHLIKTRGQQVTLRCSPISGHKSVSWYQQVLGQGPQFIFQYYEKEERGRGNFPDRFSARQFPNYSSELNVNALLLGDSALYLCASRREALNTEAFFGQGTRLTVV.

The chain recombines TRBV6-5 with TRBJ2-7; 10 nucleotides align to TRBD2. The junction had 9 bases not matched to a gene; V was cut back by 6 bases and J by 7 bases. Germline V gene lookup returns CDR1 MNHEY and CDR2 SVGAGI. The CDR3 runs 14 residues. The CDR3 spells CASSPRAGGREQYF. CDR3 bases: TGTGCCAGCAGCCCCAGAGCGGGAGGGCGGGAGCAGTACTTC.

This clone came up once. The CDR3 DNA reads TGTGCCAGCAGGGGACAGTTTGTAAGCTATGGCTACACCTTC. This sequence encodes CASRGQFVSYGYTF. The chain joins TRBV6-1 to TRBJ1-2; 7 bases line up with TRBD1. V lost 6 bases, J lost 4 bases, and 8 bases stayed unmatched. Germline CDR1 reads MNHNS; CDR2 reads SASEGT. The CDR3 extends over 14 amino acids.

The sample holds one count of this clone. The chain has TRBV30 and TRBJ2-7; D may correspond to TRBD1 or TRBD2 (5 bases each). The CDR3 extends over 12 amino acids. Trimming left V 8 bases short and J 6 bases short, with 17 bases between. Germline V lookup: CDR1 GTSNPN, CDR2 SVGIG (reference sequence). CDR3 sequence reads: CARGAGSPEQYF. The CDR3 nucleotides are TGTGCCAGAGGGGCAGGATCCCCCGAGCAGTACTTC.

This clone came up a few times. V and J are TRBV5-4 and TRBJ2-2; D not resolved. CDR3 length: 13 residues. The ends were cut back, 4 bases at V and 8 bases at J, with 12 bases in the middle. Germline-derived CDR1 and CDR2 are SGHNT and YYREEE (reference sequence). The CDR3 region is CASSPLVTGELFF. DNA for the CDR3: TGTGCCAGCAGCCCTCTCGTAACTGGGGAGCTGTTTTTT.

The chain uses TRBV5-6 and TRBJ1-5; D unresolved. The CDR3 is 14 residues long. Germline V gene lookup returns CDR1 SGHDT and CDR2 YYEEEE. V was pared by 0 bases and J by 3 bases, with 7 bases between. CDR3 protein: CASSLVGYNQPQHF. In DNA, the CDR3 is TGTGCCAGCAGCTTGGTAGGTTACAATCAGCCCCAGCATTTT.

The chain joins TRBV11-2 to TRBJ2-2, with 10 bases matching TRBD1. CDR3 length equals 18 residues. Per germline, CDR1 SGHAT and CDR2 FQNNGV. Losses at the gene ends were 2 bases for V and 6 bases for J; bases not matched to a gene: 12. CDR3 DNA: TGTGCCAGCAGCTTATTCAGAATCTGGGACAGGGGTTCCGGGGAGCTGTTTTTT. This gives the protein CASSLFRIWDRGSGELFF.

V is TRBV30 and J is TRBJ1-3; D remains ambiguous. Germline assignment: CDR1 GTSNPN and CDR2 SVGIG (reference sequence). V was cut by 5 bases and J by 0 bases, with 8 bases left in between. There are 13 residues in the CDR3. The chain's CDR3 is CAWRWTSGNTIYF. The CDR3 DNA is TGTGCCTGGCGCTGGACCTCTGGAAACACCATATATTTT.

Within the sample, this clone is medium-sized. The V call is TRBV12-5, the J call TRBJ1-5; no firm D call. There are 15 residues in the CDR3. The V end was cut by 5 bases, the J end by 0 bases, with 11 bases between. Germline V CDR1 and CDR2: LGHNT, FRNRAP. CDR3 DNA: TGTGCTAGTGGTGCCCAGGTCCATAGCAATCAGCCCCAGCATTTT. Translation: CASGAQVHSNQPQHF.

This clone was detected only once. The genes are TRBV5-4 and TRBJ2-1; D is perhaps TRBD2 (6 bases). In germline, CDR1 is SGHNT, CDR2 YYREEE (reference sequence). This CDR3 comprises 16 residues. Deletions cut 0 bases from V and 8 bases from J, with 18 bases between. CDR3: CASSLGLASRTHEQFF. The CDR3 nucleotides read TGTGCCAGCAGCTTGGGGCTAGCGTCCCGGACCCATGAGCAGTTCTTC.

The J gene is TRBJ2-7, the V gene TRBV6-6; the D call may be TRBD1 or TRBD2 (5 bases each). CDR1 and CDR2 (germline): MNHNY, SVGAGI (reference sequence). The V end was cut by 6 bases, the J end by 3 bases, with 12 bases between. The CDR3 is made up of 13 amino acids. The CDR3 loop is CASSRGEYYEQYF. Here the CDR3 DNA reads TGTGCCAGCAGCCGGGGCGAATACTACGAGCAGTACTTC.

The chain uses TRBV19 and TRBJ2-4; 12 positions match TRBD1. The CDR3 spans 19 residues. Germline V gives CDR1 LNHDA, CDR2 SQIVND (reference sequence). The J segment lost 0 bases and the V segment lost 5 bases, leaving 11 bases of the junction unmatched. In DNA form, the CDR3 reads TGTGCCAGTAGTGTAAACCGGGACAGGGGGCGCTTAGCCAAAAACATTCAGTACTTC. It codes for CASSVNRDRGRLAKNIQYF.

The V gene is TRBV6-6, the J gene TRBJ2-7; no clear D gene. The CDR3 is 15 residues long. Germline CDR1 and CDR2: MNHNY and SVGAGI (reference sequence). The ends were cut back, 2 bases at V and 3 bases at J, with 14 bases in the middle. The CDR3 DNA reads as TGTGCCAGCAGTTACCCGACTGGGCCGCTCTACGAGCAGTACTTC. It specifies CASSYPTGPLYEQYF.

The chain has TRBV6-5 and TRBJ2-7; perhaps D is TRBD1 or TRBD2 (6 bases each). The CDR3 spans 13 residues. V was trimmed by 8 bases and J by 7 bases, leaving 18 bases between them. From germline, CDR1 is MNHEY and CDR2 SVGAGI. The CDR3: CASGPLGGSEQYF. The CDR3 region has the DNA TGTGCCAGCGGTCCTCTAGGGGGGTCAGAGCAGTACTTC.

This clone was detected only a few times. This chain uses TRBV27 with TRBJ2-1, with 9 bases that match TRBD1. CDR1 and CDR2 from the germline V gene are MNHEY and SMNVEV (reference sequence). CDR3 length: 14 amino acids. The V and J ends lost 5 bases and 7 bases, in that order; junction bases with no gene match: 6. The CDR3 here is CASSGTGYFNEQFF. In DNA, the CDR3 is TGTGCCAGCAGTGGGACAGGGTATTTTAATGAGCAGTTCTTC.

J is TRBJ1-5 and V is TRBV6-6, with 7 positions matching TRBD1. V lost 7 bases to trimming and J lost 3 bases; unmatched junction nucleotides: 12. Germline loops: CDR1 MNHNY, CDR2 SVGAGI (reference sequence). The CDR3 loop spans 16 amino acids. The CDR3 here is CASTRGQQKANQPQHF. The CDR3 DNA reads as TGTGCCAGCACCCGGGGACAGCAAAAGGCCAATCAGCCCCAGCATTTT.

This sequence joins TRBV6-1 and TRBJ2-2; 9 bases map to TRBD1. Looked up from germline, CDR1 is MNHNS and CDR2 is SASEGT. The CDR3 runs 15 residues. The V and J ends lost 5 bases and 1 base, in that order; junction bases with no gene match: 2. This CDR3 reads CASSWDRVNTGELFF. In DNA, the CDR3 is TGTGCCAGCAGTTGGGACAGGGTGAACACCGGGGAGCTGTTTTTT.

The sample holds one count of this clone. The DNA for the CDR3 is TGTGCCAGCAGCGAGGTAGCGGGGCCTTACGAGCAGTACTTC. Amino acids: CASSEVAGPYEQYF. This sequence joins TRBV5-4 and TRBJ2-7; TRBD2 agrees at 8 bases. Trimming cost V 4 bases and J 4 bases; bases outside gene matches: 7. Per germline, CDR1 SGHNT and CDR2 YYREEE (reference sequence). The CDR3 contains 14 residues.

CDR3 nucleotide sequence: TGTGCCAGCAGCCAAGGATTCGTGAATGAGCAGTTCTTC. This sequence encodes CASSQGFVNEQFF. J is TRBJ2-1 and V is TRBV14; D is ambiguous. Deletions cut 1 base from V and 7 bases from J, with 8 bases between. Germline CDR1 and CDR2: SGHDN and FVKESK. CDR3 length: 13 amino acids.

As regards this clone: The junction and the germline gene differ at one end; a read error may be behind it. J is TRBJ2-2 and V is TRBV9; TRBD1 agrees at 8 bases. The CDR3 is 17 residues long. The germline CDR1 and CDR2 sequences are SGDLS and YYNGEE. CDR3 coding DNA: TGTGCCAGCAGTGTAGCTCTGGGACAGGAGTGGACCGGGGAGCTGTTTTTT. This gives the protein CASSVALGQEWTGELFF.

The rearrangement links TRBV5-1 to TRBJ2-1; no clear D gene. CDR1 is SGHRS, CDR2 YFSETQ, per germline. V lost 4 bases to trimming and J lost 7 bases, with 15 bases between them. The CDR3 has 14 residues. The CDR3 sequence is CASSPPRRANEQFF. The CDR3 DNA reads as TGCGCCAGCAGCCCCCCCCGTAGGGCTAATGAGCAGTTCTTC.